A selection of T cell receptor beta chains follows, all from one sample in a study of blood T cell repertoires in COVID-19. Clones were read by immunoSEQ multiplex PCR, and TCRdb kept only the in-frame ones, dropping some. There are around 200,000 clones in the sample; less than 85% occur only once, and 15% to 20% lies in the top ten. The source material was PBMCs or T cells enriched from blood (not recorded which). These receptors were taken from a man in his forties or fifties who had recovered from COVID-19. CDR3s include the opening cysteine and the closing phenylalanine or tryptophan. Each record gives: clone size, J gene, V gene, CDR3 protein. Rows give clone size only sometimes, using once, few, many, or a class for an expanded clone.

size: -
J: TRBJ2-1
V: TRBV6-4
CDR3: CASSDSSGSYNEQFF

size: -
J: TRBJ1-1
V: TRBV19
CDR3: CASSFSDRRNTEAFF

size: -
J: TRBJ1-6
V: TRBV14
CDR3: CASSWSARGSNSPLHF

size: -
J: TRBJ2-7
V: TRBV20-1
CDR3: CSASGRAEQYF

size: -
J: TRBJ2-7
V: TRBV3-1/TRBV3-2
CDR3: CASSQERVREALREQYF

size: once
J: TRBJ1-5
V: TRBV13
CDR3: CASSPRGVNQPQHF

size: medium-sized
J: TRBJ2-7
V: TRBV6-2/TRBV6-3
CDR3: CASSYSTGGYEQYF

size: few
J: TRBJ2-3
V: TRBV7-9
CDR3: CASSLSLGTGGTDTQYF

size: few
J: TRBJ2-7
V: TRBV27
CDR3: CASSFRTGRKEEQYF

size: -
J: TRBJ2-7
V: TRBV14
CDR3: CASSRSGSDSYEQYF

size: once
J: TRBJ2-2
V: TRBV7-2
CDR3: CASSSRQGHTGELFF

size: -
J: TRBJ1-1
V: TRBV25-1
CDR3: CASSPGGANTEAFF

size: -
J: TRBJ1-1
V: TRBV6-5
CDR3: CASSRPGNTDFEAFF

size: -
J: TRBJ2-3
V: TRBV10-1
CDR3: CASSEGTGVGGTDTQYF

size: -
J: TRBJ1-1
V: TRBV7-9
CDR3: CASSRTGGGRIFTEAFF

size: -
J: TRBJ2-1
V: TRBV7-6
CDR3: CASRPGLAGVYGNEQFF

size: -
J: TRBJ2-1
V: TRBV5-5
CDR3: CASSLEQGTYNEQFF

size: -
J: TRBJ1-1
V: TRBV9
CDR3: CASSEGGGTEAFF

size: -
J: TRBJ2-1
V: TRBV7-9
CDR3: CASSSKGQGDRGLNEQFF

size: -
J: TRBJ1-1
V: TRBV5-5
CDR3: CASRGGAVSRSFF

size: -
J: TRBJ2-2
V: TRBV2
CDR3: CARGLAGASGELFF

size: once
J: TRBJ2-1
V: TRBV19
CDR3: CASTKRGLGNEQFF

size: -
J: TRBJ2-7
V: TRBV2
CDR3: CASSERWGLGYEQYF

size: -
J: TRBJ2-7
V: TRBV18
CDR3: CASSKPDRSYEQYF

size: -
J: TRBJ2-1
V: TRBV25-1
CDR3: CASEQTGTIGNEQFF

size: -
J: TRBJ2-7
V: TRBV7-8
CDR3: CASSAGTGYYEQYF

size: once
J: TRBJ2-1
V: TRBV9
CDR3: CASSVAFGGNNEQFF

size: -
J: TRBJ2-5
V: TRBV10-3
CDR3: CAIRKDTQETQYF

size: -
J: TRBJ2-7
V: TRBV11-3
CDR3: CASSHTGLTEQYF

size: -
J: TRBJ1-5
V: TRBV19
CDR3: CASSIDREGNQPQHF